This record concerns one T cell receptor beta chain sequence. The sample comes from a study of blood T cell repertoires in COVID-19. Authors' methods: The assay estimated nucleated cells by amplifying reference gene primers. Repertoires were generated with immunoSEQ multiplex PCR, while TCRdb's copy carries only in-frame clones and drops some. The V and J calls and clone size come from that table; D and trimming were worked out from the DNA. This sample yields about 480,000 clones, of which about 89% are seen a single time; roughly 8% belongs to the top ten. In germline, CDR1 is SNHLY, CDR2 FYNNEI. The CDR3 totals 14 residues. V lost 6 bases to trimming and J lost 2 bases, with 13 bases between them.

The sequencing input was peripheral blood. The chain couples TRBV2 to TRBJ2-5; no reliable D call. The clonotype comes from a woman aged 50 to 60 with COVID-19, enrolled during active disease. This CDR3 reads CASRVFADQETQYF. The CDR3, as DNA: TGTGCCAGCAGAGTTTTCGCGGATCAAGAGACCCAGTACTTC.